This T cell receptor beta chain was recovered during a study of cytomegalovirus exposure and HLA in healthy donors. Study background: Drawn from HLA-typed donors, some 80 million unique TCRs were held in an early data release. The study, taken as a whole, reports: Most TCR sequences were rare, but some public TCRs occurred in many donors. Three chains tied to CMV proved CMV antigen-specific in vitro.

As concerns this clone: The antigen is unknown.

The PCR was carried out with 60 Vbeta primers and 13 Jbeta primers. Sequencing was performed with immunoSEQ multiplex PCR; in TCRdb, only in-frame clones are kept and a portion is missing. The table shows 180,000 or so clones, with 80% occurring only once. This sequence originates from a woman aged 45 to 65 in good health and CMV-seropositive. Sequenced material: PBMCs.

CDR3 coding DNA: TGTGCCTGGAGCTCAGGGATTAACTATGGCTACACCTTC. This translates into CAWSSGINYGYTF. The chain combines TRBV30 with TRBJ1-2; D might be TRBD1 (5 bases). The CDR3 extends over 13 amino acids. CDR1 GTSNPN and CDR2 SVGIG come from the germline V gene (reference sequence). Trimming took 3 bases from V and 1 from J, leaving 9 bases between them.